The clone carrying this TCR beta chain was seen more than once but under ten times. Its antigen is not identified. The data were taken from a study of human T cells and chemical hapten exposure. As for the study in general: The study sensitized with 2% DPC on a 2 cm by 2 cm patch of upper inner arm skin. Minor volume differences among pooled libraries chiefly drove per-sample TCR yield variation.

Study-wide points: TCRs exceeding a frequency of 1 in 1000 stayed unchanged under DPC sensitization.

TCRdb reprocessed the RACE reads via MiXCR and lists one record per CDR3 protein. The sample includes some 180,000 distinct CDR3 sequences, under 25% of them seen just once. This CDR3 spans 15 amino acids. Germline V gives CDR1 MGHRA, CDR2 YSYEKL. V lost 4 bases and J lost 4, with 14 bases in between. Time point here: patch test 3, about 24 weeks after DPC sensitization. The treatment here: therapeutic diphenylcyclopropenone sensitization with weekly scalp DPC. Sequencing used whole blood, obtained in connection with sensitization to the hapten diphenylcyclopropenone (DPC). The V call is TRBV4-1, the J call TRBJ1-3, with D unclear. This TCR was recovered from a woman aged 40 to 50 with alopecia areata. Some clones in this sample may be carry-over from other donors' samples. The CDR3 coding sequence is TGCGCCAGCAGCCTCGAGGGTAGAGAAGGAAACACCATATATTTT. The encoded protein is CASSLEGREGNTIYF.